One and the same sample provided the 9 T cell receptor beta chains below, sequenced in a study of memory CD4+ T cells and cytomegalovirus serostatus. Single viable CD3+CD4+CD8-CD45RO+ cells were sorted as the memory CD4+ T cells. TCRdb's table, derived via immunoSEQ multiplex PCR, lists solely in-frame clones and lacks some. The data show tens of thousands of clones, more than 65% seen once. The sample taken for sequencing was memory CD4+ T cells from blood. The receptor set was obtained from an adult in good health and CMV-seronegative.

With respect to this clone: At one end the junction does not follow the germline gene, possibly because of a read error. The chain employs TRBV7-7 and TRBJ2-5, with TRBD2 identical over 9 bases. CDR3 length: 16 amino acids. The germline V gene has CDR1 SSHAT and CDR2 FNYEAQ (reference sequence). The CDR3 here is CASSLFGGGAQETQYF. For the CDR3, the DNA is TGTGCTAGCAGCTTATTCGGCGGGGGGGCGCAGGAGACCCAGTACTTC.

The J gene is TRBJ2-3, the V gene TRBV5-1; 8 bases map to TRBD1. V trimming: 4 bases; J trimming: 4 bases; junction bases outside the gene matches: 8. The CDR3 loop spans 15 amino acids. The germline gives CDR1 SGHRS, CDR2 YFSETQ. As DNA, the CDR3 is TGCGCCAGCAGCCCCAGGGGGCCTAGCGCAGATACGCAGTATTTT. This sequence encodes CASSPRGPSADTQYF.

This clone has only a few counts. The chain uses TRBV6-5 and TRBJ1-4; D remains unclear. The CDR3 contains 15 residues. The ends were cut back, 0 bases at V and 8 bases at J, with 13 bases in the middle. From germline, CDR1 is MNHEY and CDR2 SVGAGI. CDR3 amino acids: CASSYSRGIGEKLFF. In DNA form, the CDR3 reads TGTGCCAGCAGTTACTCGAGAGGAATCGGGGAAAAACTGTTTTTT.

The chain combines TRBV6-6 with TRBJ2-2; D is unresolved. The germline gives CDR1 MNHNY, CDR2 SVGAGI (reference sequence). CDR3 size: 14 residues. V lost 7 bases and J lost 6, with 15 bases in between. The CDR3 spells CASTPQGVAGELFF. CDR3 coding DNA: TGTGCCAGCACCCCCCAAGGAGTAGCCGGGGAGCTGTTTTTT.

This chain joins TRBV15 and TRBJ2-5; 9 bases agree with TRBD2. The CDR3 has 16 residues. Germline V gives CDR1 LNHNV, CDR2 YYDKDF (reference sequence). V shed 5 bases and J 4 bases; nucleotides not matched to a gene: 11. This CDR3 is CATSQTGLAILETQYF. The DNA for the CDR3 is TGTGCCACCAGCCAAACGGGACTAGCAATATTAGAGACCCAGTACTTC.

This chain uses TRBV28 with TRBJ1-2; possibly TRBD1 for D (6 bases). V gave up 4 bases and J gave up 4 bases, with 16 bases separating them. The CDR3 totals 15 residues. CDR1 MDHEN and CDR2 SYDVKM come from the germline V gene. CDR3 loop: CASSSLGGGPYGYTF. The CDR3 nucleotides read TGTGCCAGCAGTTCCCTGGGTGGGGGGCCCTATGGCTACACCTTC.

This clone was counted only a few times. This chain uses TRBV7-6 with TRBJ1-1; D is undetermined. The CDR3 is 14 residues long. Germline V gene lookup returns CDR1 SGHVS and CDR2 FNYEAQ. V was clipped by 3 bases and J by 1 base, with 9 bases between them. The CDR3 reads CASSLMQENTEAFF. The CDR3 DNA sequence: TGTGCCAGCAGCTTGATGCAGGAGAACACTGAAGCTTTCTTT.

The chain combines TRBV5-1 with TRBJ1-6; D not certain. Germline V CDR1 and CDR2: SGHRS, YFSETQ. Trimming took off 5 bases at V and 3 bases at J, with 6 bases between the two ends. The CDR3 is made up of 13 amino acids. CDR3 amino acids: CASSTNYNSPLHF. The CDR3, as DNA: TGCGCCAGCAGTACTAACTATAATTCACCCCTCCACTTT.

This clone came up a few times. The chain links TRBV28 to TRBJ1-5, with D unresolved. This CDR3 comprises 16 residues. With 2 bases removed from V and 2 bases from J, the gap between germline ends came to 13 bases. CDR1 and CDR2 (germline): MDHEN, SYDVKM. The CDR3 DNA reads as TGTGCCAGCAGTTTAGCAGGTTACCAGGGCAATCAGCCCCAGCATTTT. Protein: CASSLAGYQGNQPQHF.